A single sample gave rise to the 9 T cell receptor beta chains below, sequenced in a study of beta chain features in type 1 diabetes (dated by TCRdb to between 2017 and 2018). Their cognate antigens are unknown. Overall study outcomes, separate from this receptor: A moderate but significant shortening of TCRB CDR3 length was observed in type 1 diabetes patients in all four CD4+ subsets.

Library construction relied on the immunoSEQ multiplex PCR assay. All of the isolated RNA was reverse transcribed with the High Capacity cDNA Reverse Transcription Kit, so expressed TCRB transcripts were sequenced. Here the immuneACCESS table is served through TCRdb, limited to in-frame sequences with V and J called. Missing clones are a known gap in these copies; in checked studies unresolved V genes cover under half, and the rest lacks a known reason. The sample table lists approximately 600,000 clones, around 12% of them with a count of one. Together, the top ten hold around 0.12% of the sample. Sequencing was performed on naive CD4+ T cells from blood. Taken with the paper, the label for cell subset or site translates to: true naive CD4+ T cells. These receptor sequences come from a man aged 25-45 years with type 1 diabetes.

V is TRBV9 and J is TRBJ2-1, with TRBD2 matching 8 bases. This CDR3 has 15 amino acids. J gave up 7 bases and V 4 bases, and 10 bases lay outside the gene matches. Germline assignment: CDR1 SGDLS and CDR2 YYNGEE. The CDR3 is CASSLSGDLRNEQFF. CDR3 bases: TGTGCCAGCAGCCTTAGCGGGGATCTTAGAAATGAGCAGTTCTTC. The whole variable domain, filled in from reference TRBV9 and TRBJ2-1, reads DSGVTQTPKHLITATGQRVTLRCSPRSGDLSVYWYQQSLDQGLQFLIQYYNGEERAKGNILERFSAQQFPDLHSELNLSSLELGDSALYFCASSLSGDLRNEQFFGPGTRLTVL.

CDR3 residues: CASSLGVTVTDTQYF. The CDR3, as DNA: TGTGCCAGCAGCTTGGGGGTGACAGTGACAGATACGCAGTATTTT. V and J are TRBV5-4 and TRBJ2-3; TRBD1 is a possible D gene (5 bases). The CDR3 loop spans 15 amino acids. In germline, CDR1 is SGHNT, CDR2 YYREEE (reference sequence). V was shortened by 0 bases and J by 3 bases, with 11 bases between the two germline ends.

This clone showed up just once. The rearrangement links TRBV10-3 to TRBJ2-5, with 14 bases that match TRBD2. V dropped 6 bases and J dropped 5; count of bases not matched to a gene: 11. The CDR3 consists of 17 residues. The germline CDR1 and CDR2 sequences are ENHRY and SYGVKD. CDR3 loop: CAIRARLAGGIEETQYF. The CDR3 DNA is TGTGCCATCAGGGCACGACTAGCGGGGGGGATTGAGGAGACCCAGTACTTC.

The V and J genes are TRBV7-2 and TRBJ1-5; 9 bases agree with TRBD1. CDR3 length equals 17 residues. Trimming cost V 1 base and J 6 bases; bases outside gene matches: 10. Germline V CDR1 and CDR2: SGHTA, FQGNSA. Here the CDR3 DNA reads TGTGCCAGCAGCTTAGGGGTGCAAACAGGGGGCGGTCAGCCCCAGCATTTT. This codes for CASSLGVQTGGGQPQHF.

This clone occurred a few times. V usage is TRBV5-1 and J usage is TRBJ2-5; possible D gene TRBD2, 6 bases. Looked up from germline, CDR1 is SGHRS and CDR2 is YFSETQ. CDR3 length: 14 residues. V dropped 4 bases and J dropped 4 bases, with 14 bases sitting between them. CDR3 amino acids: CASSPPGLGETQYF. CDR3 nucleotide sequence: TGCGCCAGCAGCCCACCGGGACTTGGAGAGACCCAGTACTTC. Based on the CDR3 plus reference TRBV5-1 and TRBJ2-5, the full variable domain is KAGVTQTPRYLIKTRGQQVTLSCSPISGHRSVSWYQQTPGQGLQFLFEYFSETQRNKGNFPGRFSGRQFSNSRSEMNVSTLELGDSALYLCASSPPGLGETQYFGPGTRLLVL.

This clone was seen a handful of times. The V and J genes are TRBV5-1 and TRBJ2-7, with D perhaps TRBD1 or TRBD2 (5 bases each). CDR3 length equals 15 residues. In germline, CDR1 is SGHRS, CDR2 YFSETQ. The V and J ends lost 5 bases and 5 bases respectively, with 20 bases between them. The DNA of the CDR3 is TGCGCCAGCAGTGCCGGGGCACCTCTGATTGACGAGCAGTACTTC. This sequence encodes CASSAGAPLIDEQYF.

This chain joins TRBV10-3 and TRBJ2-2; D gene uncertain. Trimming took off 2 bases at V and 2 bases at J, with 12 bases between the two ends. The CDR3 sequence is 16 residues long. Germline V CDR1 and CDR2: ENHRY, SYGVKD. CDR3 protein: CAISELRRINTGELFF. CDR3 nucleotide sequence: TGTGCCATCAGTGAGCTAAGGAGAATTAACACCGGGGAGCTGTTTTTT.

The rearrangement links TRBV15 to TRBJ1-2; TRBD1 might be the D (6 bases). Trimming pared 1 base from V and 4 bases from J, leaving 22 bases between. Germline CDR1 reads LNHNV; CDR2 reads YYDKDF (reference sequence). This CDR3 contains 18 residues. CDR3 nucleotides: TGTGCCACCAGCAGAGTATACACGTCAGGGGTGTCAATCTATGGCTACACCTTC. It yields the protein CATSRVYTSGVSIYGYTF.

Here the CDR3 reads CASSRGQGAGYGYTF. CDR3 DNA sequence: TGTGCCAGCAGCCGGGGGCAGGGGGCGGGCTATGGCTACACCTTC. The rearrangement uses TRBV27 and TRBJ1-2, with 8 bases matching TRBD1. CDR1 is MNHEY, CDR2 SMNVEV, per germline (reference sequence). This CDR3 is 15 amino acids long. J was trimmed by 4 bases and V by 6 bases; bases with no gene match: 10.